This T cell receptor beta chain was sequenced during a study of T-cell memory formation after mild COVID-19. This clonotype appeared a few times. Each CDR3 protein is one row after TCRdb ran MiXCR on the 5' RACE reads. The sample carries about 350,000 distinct CDR3 sequences, 20% to 25% recorded once. Germline-derived CDR1 and CDR2 are SNHLY and FYNNEI. The V end was cut by 6 bases, the J end by 1 base, with 12 bases between. CDR3 size: 14 residues. The V call is TRBV2, the J call TRBJ2-5; perhaps TRBD1 as D (6 bases). Input material: PBMCs or a T cell subset sorted from them (not recorded which). This TCR was sampled from a man between 18 and 35 years old who had mild COVID-19 (a few samples of this study predate the infection). Cell type and time point are not known. CDR3 sequence (DNA): TGTGCCAGCAGGGTAGACAGGACCCAAGAGACCCAGTACTTC. Its protein product is CASRVDRTQETQYF.